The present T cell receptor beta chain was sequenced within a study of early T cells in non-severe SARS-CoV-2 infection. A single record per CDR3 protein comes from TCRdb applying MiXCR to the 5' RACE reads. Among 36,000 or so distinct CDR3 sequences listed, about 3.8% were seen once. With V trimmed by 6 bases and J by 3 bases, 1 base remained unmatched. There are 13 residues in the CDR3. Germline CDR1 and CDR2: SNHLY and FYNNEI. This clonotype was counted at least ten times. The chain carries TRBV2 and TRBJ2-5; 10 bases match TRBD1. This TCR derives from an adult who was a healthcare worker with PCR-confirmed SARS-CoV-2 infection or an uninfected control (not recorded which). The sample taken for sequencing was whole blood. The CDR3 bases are TGTGCCAGCAGGGGGACAGGGGAAGAGACCCAGTACTTC. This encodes CASRGTGEETQYF.